This T cell receptor beta chain comes out of a study of T-cell reconstitution after alpha-beta-depleted transplantation in children. V lost 5 bases to trimming and J lost 2 bases, with 16 bases between them. Germline CDR1 SGHTA, CDR2 FQGNSA. This CDR3 is 15 amino acids long. Unique molecular identifiers tagged the TCRbeta library. TCRdb re-analysed the PCR reads in MiXCR, keeping a single row per CDR3 protein. The repertoire holds 280,000 or so distinct CDR3 sequences, with about 9.9% as singletons. Study-wide findings and caveats: Certain patients had high TCRbeta diversity at day 60, and it came from recipient T cells and thymic progenitors that survived. Several hundred expanded graft clones reportedly were the source of alpha-beta T cells about two months after transplant. Newly produced T cells mostly provided counts and TCRbeta diversity after one year, as hyperexpanded clones declined.

This clonotype was detected many times. Antigen unknown. The starting material was peripheral blood, obtained 180 days after TCRalphabeta/CD19-depleted stem cell transplant. This clonotype originated in a male patient aged 2 to 10 who had a stem cell transplant for chronic granulomatous disease, so the T cells may come from the graft donor. This chain links TRBV7-2 with TRBJ2-7, with D perhaps matching TRBD1 or TRBD2 (6 bases each). The CDR3 coding sequence is TGTGCCAGCAGCCTGGCCGGGGGCGTAACCTACGAGCAGTACTTC. This gives the protein CASSLAGGVTYEQYF.